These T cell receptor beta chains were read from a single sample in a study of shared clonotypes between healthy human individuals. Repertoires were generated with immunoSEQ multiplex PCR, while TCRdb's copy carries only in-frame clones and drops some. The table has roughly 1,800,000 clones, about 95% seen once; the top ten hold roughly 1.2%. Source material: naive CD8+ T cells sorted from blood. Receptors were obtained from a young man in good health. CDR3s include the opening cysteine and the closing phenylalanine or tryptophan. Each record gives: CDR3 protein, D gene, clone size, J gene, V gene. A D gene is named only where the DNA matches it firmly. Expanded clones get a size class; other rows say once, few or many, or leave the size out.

CDR3 protein: CASSLGRKFYEQYF; D gene: NA; clone size: NA; J gene: TRBJ2-7; V gene: TRBV7-2
CDR3 protein: CATSRDLSGVQETQYF; D gene: TRBD2; clone size: NA; J gene: TRBJ2-5; V gene: TRBV15
CDR3 protein: CAWTSQGGLVGGYTF; D gene: NA; clone size: NA; J gene: TRBJ1-2; V gene: TRBV30
CDR3 protein: CATSITDRGTFHEQYF; D gene: TRBD1; clone size: NA; J gene: TRBJ2-7; V gene: TRBV15
CDR3 protein: CASSLLAGSPETQYF; D gene: TRBD2; clone size: NA; J gene: TRBJ2-5; V gene: TRBV27
CDR3 protein: CAWISPGTSGDQETQYF; D gene: TRBD2; clone size: NA; J gene: TRBJ2-5; V gene: TRBV30
CDR3 protein: CASMFSGFPDTQYF; D gene: NA; clone size: NA; J gene: TRBJ2-3; V gene: TRBV10-2
CDR3 protein: CASSPLGPHTF; D gene: NA; clone size: NA; J gene: TRBJ1-2; V gene: TRBV6-6
CDR3 protein: CASSLGTGATSTDTQYF; D gene: NA; clone size: NA; J gene: TRBJ2-3; V gene: TRBV5-1
CDR3 protein: CSGSGTGLAGELFF; D gene: TRBD1; clone size: NA; J gene: TRBJ2-2; V gene: TRBV29-1
CDR3 protein: CASSHRASNSPLHF; D gene: NA; clone size: NA; J gene: TRBJ1-6; V gene: TRBV28
CDR3 protein: CASSPRLAGTYEQYF; D gene: TRBD2; clone size: NA; J gene: TRBJ2-7; V gene: TRBV7-6
CDR3 protein: CASSPGTGGKTQYF; D gene: TRBD1; clone size: NA; J gene: TRBJ2-5; V gene: TRBV28
CDR3 protein: CASSYWDSFTNYGYTF; D gene: TRBD1; clone size: NA; J gene: TRBJ1-2; V gene: TRBV6-6
CDR3 protein: CASSVARDTPYNEQFF; D gene: NA; clone size: once; J gene: TRBJ2-1; V gene: TRBV9
CDR3 protein: CAWSASGYEQYF; D gene: TRBD2; clone size: NA; J gene: TRBJ2-7; V gene: TRBV30
CDR3 protein: CASSGLKSGDTDTQYF; D gene: NA; clone size: NA; J gene: TRBJ2-3; V gene: TRBV10-2
CDR3 protein: CASSLSWGSGNTIYF; D gene: NA; clone size: NA; J gene: TRBJ1-3; V gene: TRBV9
CDR3 protein: CASIFPETGEQYF; D gene: NA; clone size: NA; J gene: TRBJ2-7; V gene: TRBV28
CDR3 protein: CASSFLRLTDRESEKLFF; D gene: TRBD1; clone size: NA; J gene: TRBJ1-4; V gene: TRBV28
CDR3 protein: CASSIDLGQGYEQYF; D gene: TRBD1; clone size: NA; J gene: TRBJ2-7; V gene: TRBV19
CDR3 protein: CASSLGGRAGWELFF; D gene: TRBD2; clone size: NA; J gene: TRBJ2-2; V gene: TRBV27
CDR3 protein: CASSEQAVVYEQYF; D gene: NA; clone size: NA; J gene: TRBJ2-7; V gene: TRBV6-1
CDR3 protein: CASSQGGELFF; D gene: NA; clone size: NA; J gene: TRBJ2-2; V gene: TRBV30
CDR3 protein: CASSPYGNTGELFF; D gene: NA; clone size: NA; J gene: TRBJ2-2; V gene: TRBV7-2
CDR3 protein: CASSLWATDTQYF; D gene: NA; clone size: once; J gene: TRBJ2-3; V gene: TRBV27
CDR3 protein: CASSVGFRGEIYEQFF; D gene: TRBD2; clone size: NA; J gene: TRBJ2-1; V gene: TRBV9
CDR3 protein: CASSQVWASGAYNEQFF; D gene: TRBD2; clone size: NA; J gene: TRBJ2-1; V gene: TRBV14
CDR3 protein: CASRGLSSGNTIYF; D gene: NA; clone size: NA; J gene: TRBJ1-3; V gene: TRBV7-9
CDR3 protein: CASSQIQGYEQYF; D gene: NA; clone size: NA; J gene: TRBJ2-7; V gene: TRBV4-1
CDR3 protein: CASSDEEAGGSTDTQYF; D gene: TRBD2; clone size: NA; J gene: TRBJ2-3; V gene: TRBV2
CDR3 protein: CASSLGDPPYEQYF; D gene: NA; clone size: NA; J gene: TRBJ2-7; V gene: TRBV7-8
CDR3 protein: CASSPAGESSYEQYF; D gene: TRBD2; clone size: NA; J gene: TRBJ2-7; V gene: TRBV5-4
CDR3 protein: CASSFPGIENSPLHF; D gene: NA; clone size: NA; J gene: TRBJ1-6; V gene: TRBV11-2
CDR3 protein: CASSSSGAGVYEQYF; D gene: TRBD2; clone size: NA; J gene: TRBJ2-7; V gene: TRBV7-6
CDR3 protein: CAWSVTLGVETQYF; D gene: NA; clone size: NA; J gene: TRBJ2-5; V gene: TRBV30
CDR3 protein: CASSPSLAGERTNNEQFF; D gene: TRBD2; clone size: NA; J gene: TRBJ2-1; V gene: TRBV7-9
CDR3 protein: CASSSDRAAGYTF; D gene: TRBD1; clone size: few; J gene: TRBJ1-2; V gene: TRBV10-2
CDR3 protein: CASSLEYGTGGFDSPLHF; D gene: TRBD1; clone size: NA; J gene: TRBJ1-6; V gene: TRBV7-9
CDR3 protein: CASSLGLAGAPPSTEQFF; D gene: TRBD2; clone size: NA; J gene: TRBJ2-1; V gene: TRBV7-8
CDR3 protein: CAWGSETGELFF; D gene: NA; clone size: NA; J gene: TRBJ2-2; V gene: TRBV30
CDR3 protein: CASSAGTGNREQYF; D gene: TRBD1; clone size: NA; J gene: TRBJ2-7; V gene: TRBV4-1
CDR3 protein: CASSKDRGRLGSEAFF; D gene: TRBD1; clone size: NA; J gene: TRBJ1-1; V gene: TRBV6-6